This passage covers 11 T cell receptor beta chains from one sample sequenced in a study of blood T cell repertoires in COVID-19. The method was immunoSEQ multiplex PCR; TCRdb's version includes in-frame clones alone and lacks a portion of them. The sample has 330,000 or so clones; roughly nine tenths are singletons. Sequences were obtained from peripheral blood. These receptors all stem from a woman aged 55-70 years with COVID-19, enrolled during active disease.

The chain carries TRBV5-4 and TRBJ1-2; D not certain. CDR3 length: 15 amino acids. Germline-derived CDR1 and CDR2 are SGHNT and YYREEE (reference sequence). The ends were cut back, 0 bases at V and 0 bases at J, with 9 bases in the middle. CDR3 bases: TGTGCCAGCAGCTTGGTCGGCAGGACTAACTATGGCTACACCTTC. Translated, it gives CASSLVGRTNYGYTF. The entire variable domain, with the rest obtained from reference TRBV5-4 and TRBJ1-2, is as follows: ETGVTQSPTHLIKTRGQQVTLRCSSQSGHNTVSWYQQALGQGPQFIFQYYREEENGRGNFPPRFSGLQFPNYSSELNVNALELDDSALYLCASSLVGRTNYGYTFGSGTRLTVV.

This rearrangement joins TRBV2 to TRBJ1-5; TRBD1 matches at 10 bases. Germline values: CDR1 SNHLY, CDR2 FYNNEI. The J segment lost 0 bases and the V segment lost 6 bases, leaving 11 bases of the junction unmatched. The CDR3 length is 18 residues. This CDR3 reads CASSHGQGDGYSNQPQHF. The DNA of the CDR3 is TGTGCCAGCAGCCACGGACAGGGGGACGGGTATAGCAATCAGCCCCAGCATTTT.

This clone was recorded once. As DNA, the CDR3 is TGCGCCAGCAGCTTGCCAGGGGACAATCAGCCCCAGCATTTT. Translating gives CASSLPGDNQPQHF. The V call is TRBV5-1, the J call TRBJ1-5; D is possibly TRBD1 (6 bases). This CDR3 has 14 amino acids. The V end lost 1 base, the J end lost 3 bases, and 8 bases lay between the germline ends. Germline values: CDR1 SGHRS, CDR2 YFSETQ.

V gene TRBV7-9 combines with J gene TRBJ2-3; tentative D call: TRBD2 (6 bases). Germline V lookup: CDR1 SEHNR, CDR2 FQNEAQ (reference sequence). The germline V and J ends were trimmed by 2 bases and 2 bases, with 14 bases remaining between them. The CDR3 extends over 16 amino acids. CDR3 in amino acids: CASSLPAGSPTDTQYF. CDR3 nucleotide sequence: TGTGCCAGCAGCTTACCCGCGGGGAGCCCCACAGATACGCAGTATTTT. The variable domain in full, with the rest retrieved from reference TRBV7-9 and TRBJ2-3, is DTGVSQNPRHKITKRGQNVTFRCDPISEHNRLYWYRQTLGQGPEFLTYFQNEAQLEKSRLLSDRFSAERPKGSFSTLEIQRTEQGDSAMYLCASSLPAGSPTDTQYFGPGTRLTVL.

This chain joins TRBV15 and TRBJ1-1; D is possibly TRBD1 (6 bases). V was clipped by 0 bases and J by 4 bases, with 12 bases between them. The CDR3 runs 15 residues. Germline V gene lookup returns CDR1 LNHNV and CDR2 YYDKDF (reference sequence). The CDR3 DNA reads as TGTGCCACCAGCAGAGATTCCTCCAGGGGCACTGAAGCTTTCTTT. Its protein product is CATSRDSSRGTEAFF.

The rearrangement joins TRBV7-9 to TRBJ2-7; perhaps TRBD1 as D (6 bases). Trimming cost V 7 bases and J 0 bases, with 10 bases left between them. The CDR3 is 13 residues long. Germline-derived CDR1 and CDR2 are SEHNR and FQNEAQ (reference sequence). The CDR3 protein is CASIPDSSYEQYF. CDR3 nucleotides: TGTGCCAGCATCCCGGACAGCTCCTACGAGCAGTACTTC.

The J gene is TRBJ1-1, the V gene TRBV5-1; D gene unclear. This CDR3 is built from 14 residues. Germline CDR1 is SGHRS and CDR2 is YFSETQ. V was trimmed by 4 bases and J by 4 bases, leaving 14 bases between them. The CDR3 DNA reads TGCGCCAGCAGCCCGGTTCCGCCAGGCACTGAAGCTTTCTTT. Translating it yields CASSPVPPGTEAFF.

V and J are TRBV18 and TRBJ1-1; weak D call: TRBD1 (5 bases). CDR1 and CDR2 (germline): KGHSH, LQKENI. The CDR3 sequence is 15 residues long. V lost 3 bases and J 5 bases, leaving 16 bases between the germline ends. CDR3 protein: CASSPTVGGETEAFF. The DNA of the CDR3 is TGTGCCAGCTCACCGACTGTGGGGGGGGAAACTGAAGCTTTCTTT. The complete variable domain, with remaining parts taken from reference TRBV18 and TRBJ1-1, reads NAGVMQNPRHLVRRRGQEARLRCSPMKGHSHVYWYRQLPEEGLKFMVYLQKENIIDESGMPKERFSAEFPKEGPSILRIQQVVRGDSAAYFCASSPTVGGETEAFFGQGTRLTVV.

The chain has TRBV5-1 and TRBJ2-5, with D hard to call. CDR3 length: 16 residues. Trimming pared 0 bases from V and 4 bases from J, leaving 16 bases between. Germline CDR1 is SGHRS and CDR2 is YFSETQ. As DNA, the CDR3 is TGCGCCAGCAGCTTGGTCGCCGTGAGTAACTTAGAGACCCAGTACTTC. This gives the protein CASSLVAVSNLETQYF.

This clone was counted only a few times. The rearrangement links TRBV5-1 to TRBJ2-1, with TRBD2 identical over 15 bases. The CDR3 runs to 16 residues. CDR1 SGHRS and CDR2 YFSETQ come from the germline V gene. Losses at the gene ends were 4 bases for V and 9 bases for J; bases not matched to a gene: 8. DNA of the CDR3: TGCGCCAGCAGCGGCGGACTAGCGGGGGGGATCGGTGAGCAGTTCTTC. Translating gives CASSGGLAGGIGEQFF.

Remarks on this clone: This may be a read error: a much more frequent sequence differs by one nucleotide. The chain uses TRBV28 and TRBJ1-1; 7 nucleotides line up with TRBD1. CDR3 length: 15 residues. The germline gives CDR1 MDHEN, CDR2 SYDVKM. In DNA form, the CDR3 reads TGTGCCAGCAGCTTAGACAGGGCCTGGAACACTGAAGTTTTCTTT. It encodes CASSLDRAWNTEVFF.